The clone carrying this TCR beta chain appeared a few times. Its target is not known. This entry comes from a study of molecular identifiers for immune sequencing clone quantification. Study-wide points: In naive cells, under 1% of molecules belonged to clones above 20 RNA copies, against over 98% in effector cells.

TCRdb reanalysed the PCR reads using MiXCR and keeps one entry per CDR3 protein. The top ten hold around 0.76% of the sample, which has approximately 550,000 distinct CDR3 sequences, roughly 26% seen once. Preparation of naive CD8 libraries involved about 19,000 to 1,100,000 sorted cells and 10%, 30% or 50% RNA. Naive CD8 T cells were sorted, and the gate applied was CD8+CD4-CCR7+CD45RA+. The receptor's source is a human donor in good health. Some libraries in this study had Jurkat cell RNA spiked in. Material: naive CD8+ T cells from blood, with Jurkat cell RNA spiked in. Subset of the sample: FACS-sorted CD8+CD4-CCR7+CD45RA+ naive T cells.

CDR3 DNA: TGTGCCAGCAGTACCACCGGGACTAGCGGGGCCAATGAGCAGTTCTTC. It translates to CASSTTGTSGANEQFF. This sequence joins TRBV6-5 and TRBJ2-1; 13 nucleotides align to TRBD2. The germline CDR1 and CDR2 sequences are MNHEY and SVGAGI. The length of the CDR3 is 16 residues. The ends lost 5 bases at V and 6 bases at J; junction bases unmatched: 7.